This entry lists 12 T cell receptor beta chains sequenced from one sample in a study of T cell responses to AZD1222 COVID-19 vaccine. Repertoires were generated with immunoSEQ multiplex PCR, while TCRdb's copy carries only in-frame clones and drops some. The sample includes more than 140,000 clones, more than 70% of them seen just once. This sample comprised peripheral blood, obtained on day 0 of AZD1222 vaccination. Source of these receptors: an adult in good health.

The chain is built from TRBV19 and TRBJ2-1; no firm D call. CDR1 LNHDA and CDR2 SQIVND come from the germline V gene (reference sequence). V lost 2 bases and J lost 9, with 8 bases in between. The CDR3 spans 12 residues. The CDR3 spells CASSIWGGEQFF. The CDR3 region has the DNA TGTGCCAGTAGTATATGGGGTGGTGAGCAGTTCTTC.

CDR3 coding DNA: TGTGCCAGCAGGCTAGGGATGCAGCGGAGCTCCTACAATGAGCAGTTCTTC. Protein product: CASRLGMQRSSYNEQFF. This rearrangement joins TRBV6-4 to TRBJ2-1; D is perhaps TRBD2 (5 bases). Germline values: CDR1 MRHNA, CDR2 SNTAGT. V dropped 6 bases and J dropped 0 bases, with 18 bases sitting between them. This CDR3 is 17 amino acids long.

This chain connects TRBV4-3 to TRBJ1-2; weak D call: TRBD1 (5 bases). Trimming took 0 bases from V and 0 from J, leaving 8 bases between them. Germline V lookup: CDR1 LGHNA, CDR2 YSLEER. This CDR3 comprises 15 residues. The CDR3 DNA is TGCGCCAGCAGCCAAGATGGGGCAGCTAACTATGGCTACACCTTC. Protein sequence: CASSQDGAANYGYTF.

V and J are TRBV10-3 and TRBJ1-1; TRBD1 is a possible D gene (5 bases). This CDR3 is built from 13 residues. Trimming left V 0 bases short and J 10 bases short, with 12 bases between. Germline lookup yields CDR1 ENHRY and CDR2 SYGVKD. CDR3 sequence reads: CAISESLGPRAFF. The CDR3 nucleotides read TGTGCCATCAGTGAGTCGTTGGGGCCTCGAGCTTTCTTT.

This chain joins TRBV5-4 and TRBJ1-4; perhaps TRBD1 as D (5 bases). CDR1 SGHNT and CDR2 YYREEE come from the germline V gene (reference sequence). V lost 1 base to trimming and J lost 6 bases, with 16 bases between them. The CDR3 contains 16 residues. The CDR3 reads CASSLRRDGAYEKLFF. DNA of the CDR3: TGTGCCAGCAGCTTGCGCCGGGACGGCGCCTATGAAAAACTGTTTTTT.

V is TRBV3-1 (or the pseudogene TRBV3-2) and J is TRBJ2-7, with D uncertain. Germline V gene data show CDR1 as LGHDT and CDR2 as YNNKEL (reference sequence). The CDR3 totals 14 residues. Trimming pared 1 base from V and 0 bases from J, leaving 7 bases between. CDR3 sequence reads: CASSQVGPSYEQYF. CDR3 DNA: TGTGCCAGCAGCCAAGTGGGCCCCTCCTACGAGCAGTACTTC.

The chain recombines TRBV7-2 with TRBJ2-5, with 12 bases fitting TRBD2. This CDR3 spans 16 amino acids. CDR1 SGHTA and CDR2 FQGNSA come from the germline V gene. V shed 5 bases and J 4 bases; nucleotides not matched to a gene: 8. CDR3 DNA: TGTGCCAGCAGCGCGCGGACTAGCGGGATGGCAGAGACCCAGTACTTC. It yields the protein CASSARTSGMAETQYF. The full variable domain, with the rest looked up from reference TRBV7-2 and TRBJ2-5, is GAGVSQSPSNKVTEKGKDVELRCDPISGHTALYWYRQSLGQGLEFLIYFQGNSAPDKSGLPSDRFSAERTGGSVSTLTIQRTQQEDSAVYLCASSARTSGMAETQYFGPGTRLLVL.

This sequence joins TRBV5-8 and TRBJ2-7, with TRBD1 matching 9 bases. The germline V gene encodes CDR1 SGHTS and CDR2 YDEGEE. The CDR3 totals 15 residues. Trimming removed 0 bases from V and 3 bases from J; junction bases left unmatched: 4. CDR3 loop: CASSLGDRVLYEQYF. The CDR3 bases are TGTGCCAGCAGCTTGGGGGACAGGGTCCTCTACGAGCAGTACTTC.

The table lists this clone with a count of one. This CDR3 reads CASGTGLQPQHF. CDR3 nucleotide sequence: TGTGCCAGCGGCACAGGGCTTCAGCCCCAGCATTTT. The chain recombines TRBV6-5 with TRBJ1-5; TRBD1 is a possible D gene (6 bases). The CDR3 totals 12 residues. V was pared by 8 bases and J by 6 bases, with 11 bases between. Germline lookup yields CDR1 MNHEY and CDR2 SVGAGI.

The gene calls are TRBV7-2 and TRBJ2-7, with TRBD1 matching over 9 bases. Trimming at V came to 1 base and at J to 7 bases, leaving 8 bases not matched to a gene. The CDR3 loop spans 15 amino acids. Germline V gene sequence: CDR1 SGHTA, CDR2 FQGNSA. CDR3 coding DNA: TGTGCCAGCAGCTTAGTGGGACAGGGACAACGGGAGCAGTACTTC. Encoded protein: CASSLVGQGQREQYF.

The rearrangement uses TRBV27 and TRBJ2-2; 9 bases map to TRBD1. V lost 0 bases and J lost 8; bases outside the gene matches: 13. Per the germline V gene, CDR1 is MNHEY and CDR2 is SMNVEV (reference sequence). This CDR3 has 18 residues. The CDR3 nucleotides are TGTGCCAGCAGTTTATCGCGGTCACAGGGGGCCCAAGTTGGGGAGCTGTTTTTT. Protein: CASSLSRSQGAQVGELFF.

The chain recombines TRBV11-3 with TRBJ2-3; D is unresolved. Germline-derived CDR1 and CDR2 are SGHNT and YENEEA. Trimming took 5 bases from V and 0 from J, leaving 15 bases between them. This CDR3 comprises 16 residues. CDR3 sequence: CASSQSTGYSTDTQYF. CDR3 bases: TGTGCCAGCAGCCAGTCGACCGGTTATAGCACAGATACGCAGTATTTT.